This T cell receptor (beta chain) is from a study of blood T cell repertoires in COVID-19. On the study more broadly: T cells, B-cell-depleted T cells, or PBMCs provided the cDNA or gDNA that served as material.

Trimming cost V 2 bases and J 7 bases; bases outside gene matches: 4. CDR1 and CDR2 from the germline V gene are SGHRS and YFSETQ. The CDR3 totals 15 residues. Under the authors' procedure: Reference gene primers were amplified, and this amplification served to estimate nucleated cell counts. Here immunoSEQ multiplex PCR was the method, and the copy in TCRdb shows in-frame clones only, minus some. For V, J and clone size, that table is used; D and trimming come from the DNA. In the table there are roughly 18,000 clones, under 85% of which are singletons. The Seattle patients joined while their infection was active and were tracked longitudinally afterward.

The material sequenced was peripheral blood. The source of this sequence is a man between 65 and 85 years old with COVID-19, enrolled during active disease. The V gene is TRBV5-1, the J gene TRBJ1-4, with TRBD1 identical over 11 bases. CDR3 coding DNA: TGCGCCAGCAGCTTAGTGGGACAGGGGGGTGAAAAACTGTTTTTT. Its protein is CASSLVGQGGEKLFF.